The 20 T cell receptor beta chains below were found in one sample sequenced in a study of T cell changes during pregnancy in multiple sclerosis. Sequencing used immunoSEQ multiplex PCR; TCRdb keeps in-frame clones, though not all of them. This table holds 35,000 or so clones, 93% found once. Specimen: CD4+ T cells from peripheral blood mononuclear cells, collected in the first trimester of pregnancy. These receptors all stem from a female donor with multiple sclerosis, enrolled in a pregnancy study.

J is TRBJ1-6 and V is TRBV15; 10 bases align to TRBD1. In germline, CDR1 is LNHNV, CDR2 YYDKDF (reference sequence). This CDR3 is 15 amino acids long. Trimming removed 3 bases from V and 8 bases from J; junction bases left unmatched: 4. This chain's CDR3 is CATSRSTGGDSPLHF. The CDR3 region has the DNA TGTGCCACCAGCAGGTCGACAGGGGGCGATTCACCCCTCCACTTT.

CDR3 in DNA: TGTGCCAGCAGCCCCCCCCGGGGCGCAGGGGTCGAAAAACTGTTTTTT. Encoded protein: CASSPPRGAGVEKLFF. The chain links TRBV7-9 to TRBJ1-4; D possibly corresponds to TRBD1 (6 bases). V was trimmed by 5 bases and J by 8 bases, leaving 21 bases between them. The CDR3 totals 16 residues. CDR1 SEHNR and CDR2 FQNEAQ come from the germline V gene (reference sequence).

The chain links TRBV29-1 to TRBJ1-1, with a tentative D call TRBD1 (6 bases). The V and J ends lost 8 bases and 0 bases respectively, with 10 bases between them. The CDR3 spans 12 residues. Germline V lookup: CDR1 SQVTM, CDR2 ANQGSEA. The CDR3 sequence is CSYTGMNTEAFF. Here the CDR3 DNA reads TGCAGCTATACAGGGATGAACACTGAAGCTTTCTTT.

V and J are TRBV10-3 and TRBJ1-2; D is undetermined. CDR3 size: 12 residues. The V gene's germline CDR1 is ENHRY and CDR2 SYGVKD. V shed 3 bases and J shed 9 bases, with 11 bases lying between them. The CDR3 nucleotides read TGTGCCATCAGTGATTTTAGTTTAAGCTACACCTTC. Translation gives CAISDFSLSYTF.

The V gene is TRBV14, the J gene TRBJ1-6; 7 bases are shared with TRBD1. V dropped 3 bases and J dropped 3; count of bases not matched to a gene: 5. Germline V gene data show CDR1 as SGHDN and CDR2 as FVKESK. This CDR3 contains 16 residues. CDR3 loop: CASSQRQGLYNSPLHF. The CDR3 nucleotides are TGTGCCAGCAGCCAGAGACAGGGACTCTATAATTCACCCCTCCACTTT. The whole variable domain, remainder taken from reference TRBV14 and TRBJ1-6, is EAGVTQFPSHSVIEKGQTVTLRCDPISGHDNLYWYRRVMGKEIKFLLHFVKESKQDESGMPNNRFLAERTGGTYSTLKVQPAELEDSGVYFCASSQRQGLYNSPLHFGNGTRLTVT.

The chain links TRBV30 to TRBJ2-7; D possibly corresponds to TRBD2 (6 bases). V shed 8 bases and J shed 6 bases, with 20 bases lying between them. The length of the CDR3 is 13 residues. The germline gives CDR1 GTSNPN, CDR2 SVGIG (reference sequence). CDR3 DNA: TGTGCCAGCGCGGGGTGGGGTCCCGGCGAGCAGTACTTC. Its translation: CASAGWGPGEQYF.

V is TRBV9 and J is TRBJ1-1; 8 bases are a match to TRBD1. The J segment lost 4 bases and the V segment lost 0 bases, leaving 8 bases of the junction unmatched. The CDR3 covers 16 residues. CDR1 is SGDLS and CDR2 is YYNGEE in the germline V gene. CDR3 protein: CASSVGPRGRGTEAFF. Here the CDR3 DNA reads TGTGCCAGCAGCGTAGGGCCCAGGGGGCGCGGCACTGAAGCTTTCTTT.

V is TRBV11-3 and J is TRBJ2-3, with 11 bases aligning to TRBD2. The V gene end was trimmed by 4 bases and the J gene end by 4 bases; junction bases not matched to a gene: 10. CDR3 length: 17 amino acids. The germline CDR1 and CDR2 sequences are SGHNT and YENEEA. Written as DNA, the CDR3 is TGTGCCAGCAGCTCCCCGTTGACTAGCGGGAACGCAGATACGCAGTATTTT. This encodes CASSSPLTSGNADTQYF.

The chain joins TRBV2 to TRBJ2-7; D gene uncertain. The CDR3 extends over 14 amino acids. Germline lookup yields CDR1 SNHLY and CDR2 FYNNEI. V lost 5 bases, J lost 0 bases, and 11 bases lay in between. CDR3 loop: CASSSSAVSYEQYF. CDR3 bases: TGTGCCAGCAGTTCGTCCGCAGTCTCCTACGAGCAGTACTTC. The full variable domain, its missing parts supplied by reference TRBV2 and TRBJ2-7, is EPEVTQTPSHQVTQMGQEVILRCVPISNHLYFYWYRQILGQKVEFLVSFYNNEISEKSEIFDDQFSVERPDGSNFTLKIRSTKLEDSAMYFCASSSSAVSYEQYFGPGTRLTVT.

The chain couples TRBV7-3 to TRBJ2-3, with 14 positions matching TRBD2. Germline V gives CDR1 SGHTA, CDR2 FQGTGA. J gave up 5 bases and V 3 bases, and 4 bases lay outside the gene matches. This CDR3 has 16 amino acids. The CDR3 loop is CASSFGTSGSLDTQYF. The CDR3 DNA reads as TGTGCCAGCAGCTTCGGGACTAGCGGGAGTTTAGATACGCAGTATTTT.

The chain recombines TRBV7-2 with TRBJ2-7; TRBD1 aligns across 10 bases. The germline gives CDR1 SGHTA, CDR2 FQGNSA. The CDR3 runs 14 residues. V dropped 7 bases and J dropped 3; count of bases not matched to a gene: 6. The CDR3 loop is CASKSGTGDYEQYF. For the CDR3, the DNA is TGTGCCAGCAAGTCCGGGACAGGGGACTACGAGCAGTACTTC.

This clone was found once. The chain recombines TRBV5-1 with TRBJ1-1; 8 nucleotides agree with TRBD1. V was clipped by 0 bases and J by 0 bases; unmatched bases: 7. Per the germline V gene, CDR1 is SGHRS and CDR2 is YFSETQ. The CDR3 runs to 17 residues. The CDR3 DNA sequence: TGCGCCAGCAGCTTGGAAACAGGGGGGGTGCTGAACACTGAAGCTTTCTTT. Translated, it gives CASSLETGGVLNTEAFF.

The rearrangement links TRBV14 to TRBJ1-2; TRBD1 aligns across 11 bases. The germline V gene has CDR1 SGHDN and CDR2 FVKESK. The junction had 1 base not matched to a gene; V was cut back by 5 bases and J by 2 bases. This CDR3 spans 14 amino acids. Here the CDR3 reads CASSGDRGNYGYTF. CDR3 nucleotide sequence: TGTGCCAGCAGCGGGGACAGGGGGAACTATGGCTACACCTTC.

This clone was seen once. The chain is built from TRBV6-1 and TRBJ1-1; maybe TRBD1 (5 bases). The CDR3 sequence is 15 residues long. Looked up from germline, CDR1 is MNHNS and CDR2 is SASEGT. V was cut by 2 bases and J by 6 bases, with 16 bases left in between. CDR3: CASSERVGRIAEAFF. CDR3 DNA: TGTGCCAGCAGTGAACGCGTGGGGCGCATCGCTGAAGCTTTCTTT.

This clone was seen a handful of times. V gene TRBV5-4 combines with J gene TRBJ1-1; D is undetermined. The CDR3 is made up of 14 amino acids. Deletions cut 4 bases from V and 0 bases from J, with 10 bases between. The germline V gene has CDR1 SGHNT and CDR2 YYREEE (reference sequence). Here the CDR3 DNA reads TGTGCCAGCAGCGGTGGAGGGCTGAACACTGAAGCTTTCTTT. Translation gives CASSGGGLNTEAFF.

The chain combines TRBV18 with TRBJ1-2; D not resolved. V lost 3 bases to trimming and J lost 7 bases, with 21 bases between them. The CDR3 consists of 16 residues. Germline V lookup: CDR1 KGHSH, CDR2 LQKENI. The CDR3 sequence: CASSPLPTASPGGYTF. Here the CDR3 DNA reads TGTGCCAGCTCACCCTTACCGACGGCCTCTCCGGGTGGCTACACCTTC.

The table lists this clone with a count of one. The V gene is TRBV6-5, the J gene TRBJ2-1; TRBD2 agrees at 12 bases. Germline CDR1 is MNHEY and CDR2 is SVGAGI. The trim removed 5 bases at V and 5 bases at J, leaving 4 bases unmatched. CDR3 length equals 15 residues. The CDR3 spells CASSRTSGNNNEQFF. CDR3 in DNA: TGTGCCAGCAGTCGGACTAGCGGGAATAACAATGAGCAGTTCTTC.

The chain joins TRBV13 to TRBJ1-3; the D gene is possibly TRBD1 (6 bases). Trimming removed 7 bases from V and 2 bases from J, with 15 bases in between. The CDR3 runs to 15 residues. Looked up from germline, CDR1 is PRHDT and CDR2 is FYEKMQ (reference sequence). The DNA of the CDR3 is TGTGCCAGCACCCTCAGGGGTTCGACTGGAAACACCATATATTTT. It translates to CASTLRGSTGNTIYF.

This clone was recorded once. The gene calls are TRBV19 and TRBJ2-1; 11 nucleotides line up with TRBD2. Trimming took 5 bases from V and 1 from J; bases not matched to a gene: 16. The CDR3 contains 20 residues. Germline V gene sequence: CDR1 LNHDA, CDR2 SQIVND (reference sequence). This CDR3 is CASSSSLHSGRGYSYNEQFF. CDR3 nucleotide sequence: TGTGCCAGTAGTTCGAGCCTTCATAGCGGGAGGGGGTATTCCTACAATGAGCAGTTCTTC. Full variable domain (remainder filled in from reference TRBV19 and TRBJ2-1): DGGITQSPKYLFRKEGQNVTLSCEQNLNHDAMYWYRQDPGQGLRLIYYSQIVNDFQKGDIAEGYSVSREKKESFPLTVTSAQKNPTAFYLCASSSSLHSGRGYSYNEQFFGPGTRLTVL.

The rearrangement links TRBV10-3 to TRBJ2-3; 12 nucleotides line up with TRBD2. This CDR3 spans 17 amino acids. The trim removed 10 bases at V and 1 base at J, leaving 12 bases unmatched. Germline CDR1 and CDR2: ENHRY and SYGVKD. The CDR3, as DNA: TGTGCCACCTCGCCCCCGGGACTAGCGGGCCGCACAGATACGCAGTATTTT. Protein: CATSPPGLAGRTDTQYF.